This passage covers 5 T cell receptor beta chains from one sample sequenced in a study of blood T cells in healthy people across ages. Alongside a J-beta primer mix, a sample-barcoded 5' primer served in a second PCR lasting roughly 7 to 12 cycles. One entry per CDR3 protein, called by TCRdb with MiXCR from the 5' RACE reads. The sample yields about 1,800,000 distinct CDR3 sequences, 28% seen once. Input material: blood. The origin of the receptors is a young woman in good health.

In DNA, the CDR3 is TGTGCCAGCAGCTTAGCGCCAACTAATCTGGGGGGCTACACCTTC. It codes for CASSLAPTNLGGYTF. V and J are TRBV7-2 and TRBJ1-2; no clear D gene. V was clipped by 0 bases and J by 8 bases, with 16 bases between them. CDR3 length: 15 amino acids. Germline CDR1 reads SGHTA; CDR2 reads FQGNSA.

This clonotype has a handful of counts. The chain employs TRBV11-2 and TRBJ2-7, with 15 positions matching TRBD2. With V trimmed by 3 bases and J by 4 bases, 4 bases remained unmatched. Per the germline V gene, CDR1 is SGHAT and CDR2 is FQNNGV. There are 16 residues in the CDR3. The CDR3 bases are TGTGCCAGCAGCTTGGGACTAGCGGGGGGTAGGTACGAGCAGTACTTC. As protein: CASSLGLAGGRYEQYF.

This clonotype was recorded at least ten times. V and J are TRBV12-3 or TRBV12-4 and TRBJ2-5; 10 bases fit TRBD2. V was pared by 6 bases and J by 5 bases, with 12 bases of the junction left unmatched. CDR3 length: 16 residues. CDR3 nucleotides: TGTGCCAGCAGCCTGTCCAGCGGGGGGGCCTGGGAGACCCAGTACTTC. It encodes CASSLSSGGAWETQYF.

Concerning this clonotype itself: One end of the junction does not line up with germline, which may come from a read error. This chain uses TRBV5-1 with TRBJ1-2; tentative D call: TRBD1 (6 bases). Germline V CDR1 and CDR2: SGHRS, YFSETQ. The CDR3 covers 13 residues. The CDR3 DNA reads TGCGCCAACAGCCCACCCTTGGAGGGGGTCTACACCTTC. It codes for CANSPPLEGVYTF. Combining the CDR3 with reference TRBV5-1 and TRBJ1-2 gives the whole variable domain KAGVTQTPRYLIKTRGQQVTLSCSPISGHRSVSWYQQTPGQGLQFLFEYFSETQRNKGNFPGRFSGRQFSNSRSEMNVSTLELGDSALYLCANSPPLEGVYTFGSGTRLTVV.

The sample holds a few counts of this clonotype. The gene calls are TRBV24-1 and TRBJ2-5; D could derive from TRBD1 or TRBD2 (5 bases each). Per germline, CDR1 KGHDR and CDR2 SFDVKD. This CDR3 is 14 amino acids long. Trimming shortened V by 6 bases and J by 5 bases, and 15 bases separated the two germline ends. The DNA of the CDR3 is TGTGCCACCAGTTGTCCCAGGTGGGGGGAGACCCAGTACTTC. Translation gives CATSCPRWGETQYF.